These 18 T cell receptor beta chains share one sample of origin, sequenced in a study of T cells in Graves' hyperthyroidism and ophthalmopathy. Template material for amplifying TCR beta CDR3 regions consisted of RNA transcripts. TCR CDR3 regions were first amplified by RT-PCR with HTBI primers. TCRdb re-derived calls from the multiplex PCR reads in MiXCR, one entry per CDR3 protein. The data hold more than 350,000 distinct CDR3 sequences, with 12% to 15% observed a single time. Sequencing was carried out using blood. The source of these receptors is a woman aged 55-75 years with Graves' ophthalmopathy.

This clonotype was seen ten or more times. The J gene is TRBJ2-6, the V gene TRBV12-3 or TRBV12-4; D remains ambiguous. V was trimmed by 5 bases and J by 0 bases, leaving 17 bases between them. This CDR3 comprises 18 residues. CDR3 residues: CASSPWTKAISGANVLTF. CDR3 DNA sequence: TGTGCCAGCAGTCCCTGGACCAAGGCCATCTCTGGGGCCAACGTCCTGACTTTC.

This clonotype was recorded many times. The V call is TRBV4-1, the J call TRBJ2-3, with 9 nucleotides matching TRBD2. Per germline, CDR1 MGHRA and CDR2 YSYEKL. The junction had 7 bases not matched to a gene; V was cut back by 1 base and J by 2 bases. The CDR3 contains 17 residues. CDR3 DNA sequence: TGCGCCAGCAGCCAAGTCGAGCTAGCGGGACACACAGATACGCAGTATTTT. This encodes CASSQVELAGHTDTQYF.

This clonotype was detected many times. The chain has TRBV20-1 and TRBJ2-1; the match to TRBD2 covers 9 bases. CDR1 DFQATT and CDR2 SNEGSKA come from the germline V gene (reference sequence). This CDR3 is built from 14 residues. The J segment lost 8 bases and the V segment lost 6 bases, leaving 11 bases of the junction unmatched. The CDR3 here is CSAPLSGRVDEQFF. The CDR3 DNA reads TGCAGTGCCCCCCTTAGCGGGAGAGTCGATGAGCAGTTCTTC.

This clonotype was seen a handful of times. This sequence joins TRBV24-1 and TRBJ2-5, with 8 bases identical to TRBD1. Germline V gives CDR1 KGHDR, CDR2 SFDVKD. CDR3 length equals 14 residues. J was trimmed by 1 base and V by 9 bases; bases with no gene match: 6. CDR3 sequence (DNA): TGTGCCACCGCCCCGGACAGGGTCCAAGAGACCCAGTACTTC. Translation gives CATAPDRVQETQYF.

This clonotype appeared many times. The chain recombines TRBV2 with TRBJ2-3; possible D gene TRBD2, 6 bases. The V gene's germline CDR1 is SNHLY and CDR2 FYNNEI. The CDR3 extends over 16 amino acids. V lost 0 bases and J lost 6, with 16 bases in between. The DNA of the CDR3 is TGTGCCAGCAGTGAAGCGGGCGCGGAGGGCCTGGATACGCAGTATTTT. Translated: CASSEAGAEGLDTQYF. Supplemented by reference TRBV2 and TRBJ2-3, the full variable domain reads EPEVTQTPSHQVTQMGQEVILRCVPISNHLYFYWYRQILGQKVEFLVSFYNNEISEKSEIFDDQFSVERPDGSNFTLKIRSTKLEDSAMYFCASSEAGAEGLDTQYFGPGTRLTVL.

This clonotype appeared a few times. The chain has TRBV6-1 and TRBJ2-7; no clear D. The CDR3 is 15 residues long. Trimming stripped 7 bases from V and 0 bases from J, with 16 bases between. Per the germline V gene, CDR1 is MNHNS and CDR2 is SASEGT. In DNA, the CDR3 is TGTGCCAGCACCTCCGCGTGGCAGCGCTCCTACGAGCAGTACTTC. This sequence encodes CASTSAWQRSYEQYF.

The rearrangement uses TRBV9 and TRBJ2-1, with 10 bases identical to TRBD2. This CDR3 is 15 amino acids long. The germline V gene encodes CDR1 SGDLS and CDR2 YYNGEE. The junction had 3 bases not matched to a gene; V was cut back by 3 bases and J by 3 bases. The CDR3 loop reads CASSALAGDYNEQFF. As DNA, the CDR3 is TGTGCCAGCAGCGCTCTAGCGGGAGACTACAATGAGCAGTTCTTC.

Note on this clonotype: A much larger clonotype is one base distant, so this may be a read error. The final CDR3 position lacks the conserved phenylalanine or tryptophan, pointing to a likely read error. The V and J genes are TRBV12-3 or TRBV12-4 and TRBJ1-5; D ambiguous. Trimming shortened V by 6 bases and J by 7 bases, and 10 bases separated the two germline ends. The CDR3 contains 12 residues. CDR3 nucleotides: TGTGCCAGCAGCCTGATCCCCCAGCCCCAGCATCTT. Protein sequence: CASSLIPQPQHL.

The V and J genes are TRBV7-9 and TRBJ2-7, with D tentatively TRBD2 (7 bases). Germline CDR1 and CDR2: SEHNR and FQNEAQ (reference sequence). The CDR3 has 16 amino acids. Trimming pared 0 bases from V and 3 bases from J, leaving 15 bases between. CDR3 sequence (DNA): TGTGCCAGCAGCTTAGCGTGGGGGGGCACCAGCTACGAGCAGTACTTC. Amino acids: CASSLAWGGTSYEQYF.

This clonotype was detected many times. The chain combines TRBV7-2 with TRBJ2-3, with unresolved D. The CDR3 length is 14 residues. Germline CDR1 and CDR2: SGHTA and FQGNSA. V was shortened by 5 bases and J by 1 base, with 10 bases between the two germline ends. The CDR3 loop is CASSPPRRTDTQYF. The CDR3 coding sequence is TGTGCCAGCAGCCCCCCCCGCCGCACAGATACGCAGTATTTT.

About this clonotype: Given a much more abundant clone one base away, this may be a read error. The missing conserved phenylalanine or tryptophan at the end of this CDR3 makes a read error likely. The chain recombines TRBV11-2 with TRBJ1-1; a weak D match, TRBD1 (5 bases). Trimming removed 3 bases at V and 0 bases at J, with 8 bases between. Germline CDR1 SGHAT, CDR2 FQNNGV. The CDR3 covers 14 residues. Written as DNA, the CDR3 is TGTGCCAGCAGCTTTGACAGCTTGAACACTGAAGCTTTCTCT. This codes for CASSFDSLNTEAFS.

This clonotype appeared a few times. The gene calls are TRBV20-1 and TRBJ1-5; TRBD1 is a possible D gene (6 bases). The CDR3 runs 13 residues. The germline V gene has CDR1 DFQATT and CDR2 SNEGSKA (reference sequence). V was clipped by 5 bases and J by 3 bases, with 11 bases between them. This chain's CDR3 is CSAGRGPNQPQHF. The CDR3 DNA is TGCAGTGCTGGGCGGGGGCCCAATCAGCCCCAGCATTTT.

There are a few counts of this clonotype. The V and J genes are TRBV4-1 and TRBJ2-7; maybe TRBD2 (6 bases). The CDR3 has 16 residues. Germline lookup yields CDR1 MGHRA and CDR2 YSYEKL. V lost 0 bases, J lost 3 bases, and 15 bases lay in between. The CDR3 DNA reads TGCGCCAGCAGCCAAGAGGTACCTAGGCGGGACTACGAGCAGTACTTC. This codes for CASSQEVPRRDYEQYF.

The V call is TRBV4-1, the J call TRBJ2-2, with TRBD2 matching over 9 bases. Germline CDR1 and CDR2: MGHRA and YSYEKL. The CDR3 has 15 residues. V lost 1 base and J lost 3; bases outside the gene matches: 0. This CDR3 reads CASSQGTSDTGELFF. The DNA for the CDR3 is TGCGCCAGCAGCCAAGGGACTAGCGACACCGGGGAGCTGTTTTTT.

This clonotype has more than one count but fewer than ten. The gene calls are TRBV7-2 and TRBJ2-2; TRBD2 agrees at 12 bases. CDR3 size: 18 residues. Germline V CDR1 and CDR2: SGHTA, FQGNSA. The ends lost 5 bases at V and 0 bases at J; junction bases unmatched: 7. The DNA for the CDR3 is TGTGCCAGCAGCCAGGGACTAGCGGGTTCCGCGAACACCGGGGAGCTGTTTTTT. This translates into CASSQGLAGSANTGELFF.

This clonotype was detected ten times or more. This chain uses TRBV6-2 or TRBV6-3 with TRBJ2-1, with D tentatively TRBD1 or TRBD2 (7 bases each). The germline V and J ends were trimmed by 2 bases and 5 bases, with 19 bases remaining between them. The CDR3 runs to 17 residues. The germline V gene encodes CDR1 MNHEY and CDR2 SVGEGT. The CDR3 protein is CASSYDRAAGGDNEQFF. DNA for the CDR3: TGTGCCAGCAGTTACGATCGTGCGGCAGGGGGGGACAATGAGCAGTTCTTC.

CDR3 in amino acids: CASRPGVAGGTNEQFF. The CDR3 coding sequence is TGTGCCAGCAGGCCGGGGGTAGCGGGAGGGACCAATGAGCAGTTCTTC. The rearrangement joins TRBV6-2 or TRBV6-3 to TRBJ2-1; 11 nucleotides line up with TRBD2. With 6 bases clipped from V and 6 bases from J, the junction kept 10 bases outside the gene matches. CDR3 length: 16 amino acids. Germline V lookup: CDR1 MNHEY, CDR2 SVGEGT.

The rearrangement uses TRBV3-1 and TRBJ2-7, with 9 bases that match TRBD2. This CDR3 spans 13 amino acids. J lost 6 bases, V lost 4 bases, and 4 bases had no gene match. Germline CDR1 is LGHDT and CDR2 is YNNKEL (reference sequence). CDR3 nucleotide sequence: TGTGCCAGCAGCCCCGGGACTAGCCTCGAGCAGTACTTC. It specifies CASSPGTSLEQYF.